One TCR beta chain is described in this entry. Clones were read by immunoSEQ multiplex PCR, and TCRdb kept only the in-frame ones, dropping some. The sample has approximately 96,000 clones, roughly 80% seen once. The record originates from a study of blood T cell repertoires in COVID-19. Study in general: The United States, Italy and Spain supplied acute and convalescent COVID-19 samples.

Germline V gene lookup returns CDR1 GTSNPN and CDR2 SVGIG (reference sequence). This CDR3 has 15 residues. The ends lost 4 bases at V and 9 bases at J; junction bases unmatched: 10. The source material was peripheral blood. The chain uses TRBV30 and TRBJ1-6; 9 positions match TRBD1. This clonotype was sampled from an elderly woman with acute or convalescent COVID-19. The CDR3 DNA is TGTGCCTGGACCCCTCGGGGACAGGGAGTTTCACCCCTCCACTTT. Protein product: CAWTPRGQGVSPLHF.